These T cell receptor beta chains were read from a single sample in a study of T cells after yellow fever vaccination. TCRdb called the 5' RACE reads again in MiXCR, with one record for every CDR3 protein. The sample contains 450,000 to 600,000 distinct CDR3 sequences, about 14% of which appear only once. Sequenced here: PBMCs, sampled on the day of the yellow fever booster vaccination. The receptors shown here come from a young man who received the YFV17D yellow fever vaccine. CDR3s include the opening cysteine and the closing phenylalanine or tryptophan. D genes are given only for firm matches. Clone size, where shown, is once, few, many, or a class for clones that have expanded.

j_call: TRBJ2-3; clone_size: NA; d_call: TRBD2; v_call: TRBV5-1; cdr3_aa: CASSTTSGDTQYF; cdr3_nt: TGCGCCAGCAGCACGACTAGCGGAGATACGCAGTATTTT
j_call: TRBJ2-1; clone_size: NA; d_call: TRBD2; v_call: TRBV20-1; cdr3_aa: CSASLAVGYNEQFF; cdr3_nt: TGCAGTGCTAGCCTAGCGGTGGGGTACAATGAGCAGTTCTTC
j_call: TRBJ2-1; clone_size: NA; d_call: TRBD2; v_call: TRBV20-1; cdr3_aa: CSAAPGGREQFF; cdr3_nt: TGCAGTGCCGCCCCGGGGGGGCGTGAGCAGTTCTTC
j_call: TRBJ2-1; clone_size: many; d_call: TRBD1; v_call: TRBV9; cdr3_aa: CASSNRDRGRLRPFF; cdr3_nt: TGTGCCAGCAGCAACCGGGACAGGGGGCGATTGAGGCCGTTCTTC
j_call: TRBJ2-2; clone_size: few; d_call: TRBD1; v_call: TRBV28; cdr3_aa: CASDRVASGELFF; cdr3_nt: TGTGCCAGCGACAGGGTAGCAAGCGGGGAGCTGTTTTTT
j_call: TRBJ2-5; clone_size: NA; d_call: NA; v_call: TRBV6-1; cdr3_aa: CASGRDGSGETQYF; cdr3_nt: TGTGCCAGCGGACGGGACGGGAGTGGCGAGACCCAGTACTTC
j_call: TRBJ1-1; clone_size: NA; d_call: NA; v_call: TRBV29-1; cdr3_aa: CSGSNRNTEAFF; cdr3_nt: TGCAGCGGCTCTAACCGGAACACTGAAGCTTTCTTT
j_call: TRBJ2-5; clone_size: NA; d_call: NA; v_call: TRBV29-1; cdr3_aa: CSVGGTGQETQYF; cdr3_nt: TGCAGCGTCGGGGGGACAGGCCAAGAGACCCAGTACTTC
j_call: TRBJ1-1; clone_size: many; d_call: NA; v_call: TRBV11-2; cdr3_aa: CASSLLDREAFF; cdr3_nt: TGTGCCAGCAGCTTATTAGACAGGGAAGCTTTCTTT
j_call: TRBJ1-3; clone_size: few; d_call: NA; v_call: TRBV28; cdr3_aa: CASSLPGGRDGNTIYF; cdr3_nt: TGTGCCAGCAGTTTACCCGGGGGGCGAGATGGAAACACCATATATTTT
j_call: TRBJ2-7; clone_size: NA; d_call: TRBD1; v_call: TRBV18; cdr3_aa: CASSRDREDEQYF; cdr3_nt: TGTGCCAGCTCACGGGACAGGGAAGACGAGCAGTACTTC
j_call: TRBJ2-3; clone_size: NA; d_call: TRBD1; v_call: TRBV28; cdr3_aa: CASRDSATDTQYF; cdr3_nt: TGTGCCAGCCGGGACAGCGCTACAGATACGCAGTATTTT
j_call: TRBJ1-1; clone_size: NA; d_call: NA; v_call: TRBV7-2; cdr3_aa: CASSLGGESEAFF; cdr3_nt: TGTGCCAGCAGCCTAGGAGGGGAGAGTGAAGCTTTCTTT
j_call: TRBJ2-2; clone_size: few; d_call: TRBD2; v_call: TRBV20-1; cdr3_aa: CSVRRYGLDNTGELFF; cdr3_nt: TGCAGTGTCAGGAGATACGGACTAGACAACACCGGGGAGCTGTTTTTT
j_call: TRBJ1-2; clone_size: few; d_call: NA; v_call: TRBV18; cdr3_aa: CASSPLNPPYGYTF; cdr3_nt: TGTGCCAGCTCACCATTAAACCCACCCTATGGCTACACCTTC
j_call: TRBJ2-1; clone_size: NA; d_call: NA; v_call: TRBV29-1; cdr3_aa: CSSPAGLGQFF; cdr3_nt: TGCAGCTCCCCGGCGGGGTTGGGGCAGTTCTTC
j_call: TRBJ2-2; clone_size: NA; d_call: NA; v_call: TRBV27; cdr3_aa: CASSLRARGGTVLAGELFF; cdr3_nt: TGTGCCAGCAGTTTAAGGGCCCGAGGGGGTACAGTGTTGGCCGGGGAGCTGTTTTTT
j_call: TRBJ1-5; clone_size: few; d_call: NA; v_call: TRBV5-1; cdr3_aa: CASAEDNNQPQHF; cdr3_nt: TGCGCCAGCGCGGAGGACAACAATCAGCCCCAGCATTTT
j_call: TRBJ1-3; clone_size: few; d_call: NA; v_call: TRBV30; cdr3_aa: CAWRRVGGNTIYF; cdr3_nt: TGTGCCTGGAGACGGGTAGGGGGAAACACCATATATTTT
j_call: TRBJ2-2; clone_size: NA; d_call: NA; v_call: TRBV20-1; cdr3_aa: CSVVLGSVGELFF; cdr3_nt: TGCAGTGTGGTTTTGGGAAGTGTCGGGGAGCTGTTTTTT